What follows is one T cell receptor beta chain and its context. This entry is derived from a study of blood T cell repertoires in COVID-19. Study at large: Acute-phase and convalescent COVID-19 samples originated in the United States, Italy and Spain.

TCRdb keeps only in-frame clones here, not all; method: immunoSEQ multiplex PCR. The sample holds around 180,000 clones, roughly 89% seen once. Germline-derived CDR1 and CDR2 are MDHEN and SYDVKM. V lost 2 bases, J lost 6 bases, and 6 bases stayed unmatched. The CDR3 extends over 15 amino acids. The receptor comes from a middle-aged woman with acute COVID-19. The gene calls are TRBV28 and TRBJ1-5; TRBD1 aligns across 8 bases. Sequenced material: PBMCs or T cells enriched from blood (not recorded which). CDR3 amino acids: CASSLSQGATQPQHF. The CDR3 DNA reads as TGTGCCAGCAGTTTAAGCCAGGGGGCAACTCAGCCCCAGCATTTT.